This T cell receptor (beta chain) was captured by sequencing in a study of graft-versus-host responses after intestinal transplantation. Study-level background: Recipients received multivisceral, liver-intestinal, or isolated intestinal transplants. Anti-thymocyte globulin induction was given to all recipients, followed by tacrolimus and steroids for 2 to 4 years.

Repertoires were generated with immunoSEQ multiplex PCR, while TCRdb's copy carries only in-frame clones and drops some. The table has some 11,000 clones, around four fifths seen once. Points from the study as a whole: Circulating GvH clone levels at their peak were associated with HvG declines (early post-transplant). Analysis identified GvH clones in recipient marrow, with some appearing first in ileum or blood.

On this clone: Its cognate antigen is unknown.

Unmatched junction bases numbered 7, after V lost 2 bases and J lost 5 bases. The germline V gene encodes CDR1 SGHAT and CDR2 FQNNGV. The CDR3 loop spans 15 amino acids. This clonotype was sampled from a human patient who received an intestinal transplant, so some T cells may come from the graft donor. The starting material was PBMCs, obtained approximately 120 days after transplant. The chain recombines TRBV11-2 with TRBJ2-5; 8 positions match TRBD2. CDR3 DNA sequence: TGTGCCAGCAGCTTAAGGAGACTAGCGAGGGAGACCCAGTACTTC. Amino acids: CASSLRRLARETQYF.